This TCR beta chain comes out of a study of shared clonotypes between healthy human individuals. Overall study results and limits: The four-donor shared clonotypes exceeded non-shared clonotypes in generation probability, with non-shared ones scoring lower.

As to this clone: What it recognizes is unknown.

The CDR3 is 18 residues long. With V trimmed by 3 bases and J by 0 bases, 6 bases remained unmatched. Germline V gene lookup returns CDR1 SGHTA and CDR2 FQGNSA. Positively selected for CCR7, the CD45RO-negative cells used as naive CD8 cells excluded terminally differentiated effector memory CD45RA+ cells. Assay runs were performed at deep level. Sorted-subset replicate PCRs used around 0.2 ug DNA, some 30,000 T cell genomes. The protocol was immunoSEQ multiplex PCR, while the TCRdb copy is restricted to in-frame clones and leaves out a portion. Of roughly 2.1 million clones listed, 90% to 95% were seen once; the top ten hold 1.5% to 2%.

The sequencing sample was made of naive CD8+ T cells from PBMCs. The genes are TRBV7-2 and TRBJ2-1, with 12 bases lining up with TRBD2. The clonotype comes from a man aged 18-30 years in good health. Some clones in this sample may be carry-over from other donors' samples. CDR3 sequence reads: CASSFPLAGGSSYNEQFF. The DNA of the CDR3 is TGTGCCAGCAGCTTCCCGCTAGCGGGAGGGAGCTCCTACAATGAGCAGTTCTTC. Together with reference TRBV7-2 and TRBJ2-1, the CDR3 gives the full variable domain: GAGVSQSPSNKVTEKGKDVELRCDPISGHTALYWYRQSLGQGLEFLIYFQGNSAPDKSGLPSDRFSAERTGGSVSTLTIQRTQQEDSAVYLCASSFPLAGGSSYNEQFFGPGTRLTVL.